Below are 10 T cell receptor beta chains sequenced from a single sample in a study of cytomegalovirus exposure and HLA in healthy donors. The PCR was carried out with 60 Vbeta primers and 13 Jbeta primers. The table came from immunoSEQ multiplex PCR; TCRdb's copy has only in-frame clones and leaves some out. The record lists 45,000 to 70,000 clones, of which the ten most abundant hold 11%. Specimen: PBMCs. These receptors all stem from a woman aged 45-60 years in good health and CMV-seropositive.

The V gene is TRBV6-6, the J gene TRBJ2-5; tentatively, D is TRBD2 (6 bases). This CDR3 has 13 residues. Germline V lookup: CDR1 MNHNY, CDR2 SVGAGI (reference sequence). Deletions cut 11 bases from V and 5 bases from J, with 18 bases between. CDR3 DNA sequence: TGTGCCGCCCGGAGGGCTCATTCGGAGACCCAGTACTTC. It specifies CAARRAHSETQYF.

The chain has TRBV4-2 and TRBJ2-1, with TRBD2 identical over 11 bases. Germline-derived CDR1 and CDR2 are LGHNA and YNFKEQ. V lost 2 bases to trimming and J lost 3 bases; unmatched junction nucleotides: 3. The CDR3 has 16 amino acids. In DNA, the CDR3 is TGTGCCAGCAGCCAATCGACTAGCGGGATCTACAATGAGCAGTTCTTC. It is translated as CASSQSTSGIYNEQFF.

V and J are TRBV29-1 and TRBJ1-2; D might be TRBD1 (5 bases). This CDR3 has 16 amino acids. Germline assignment: CDR1 SQVTM and CDR2 ANQGSEA. V lost 0 bases, J lost 6 bases, and 20 bases lay in between. The CDR3, as DNA: TGCAGCGTTGAAGATTGGGCTGGGGCAGGCCGGGATGGCTACACCTTC. This translates into CSVEDWAGAGRDGYTF.

This chain joins TRBV7-9 and TRBJ1-2; D is uncertain. The CDR3 consists of 14 residues. Trimming pared 4 bases from V and 6 bases from J, leaving 15 bases between. Per the germline V gene, CDR1 is SEHNR and CDR2 is FQNEAQ (reference sequence). CDR3 protein: CASSSSGGVDGYTF. In DNA, the CDR3 is TGTGCCAGCAGCTCGTCTGGCGGGGTGGATGGCTACACCTTC.

The chain combines TRBV11-2 with TRBJ2-1; 14 nucleotides align to TRBD2. Germline V gene data show CDR1 as SGHAT and CDR2 as FQNNGV. There are 16 residues in the CDR3. The junction had 8 bases not matched to a gene; V was cut back by 5 bases and J by 8 bases. The DNA for the CDR3 is TGTGCCAGCAGCCAGAGACTAGCGGGAGGGCCCGATGAGCAGTTCTTC. Amino acids: CASSQRLAGGPDEQFF.

J is TRBJ2-5 and V is TRBV18, with 9 bases matching TRBD1. The trim removed 3 bases at V and 5 bases at J, leaving 7 bases unmatched. Germline V gene data show CDR1 as KGHSH and CDR2 as LQKENI. The CDR3 has 15 amino acids. Here the CDR3 reads CASSPPQGAWETQYF. Written as DNA, the CDR3 is TGTGCCAGCTCACCTCCACAGGGGGCTTGGGAGACCCAGTACTTC.

The rearrangement joins TRBV6-5 to TRBJ1-5; D unresolved. V was clipped by 4 bases and J by 9 bases, with 10 bases between them. This CDR3 comprises 12 residues. The germline V gene has CDR1 MNHEY and CDR2 SVGAGI. CDR3 region: CASSSPLGPQHF. CDR3 sequence (DNA): TGTGCCAGCAGTTCACCCCTAGGGCCCCAGCATTTT.

This rearrangement joins TRBV5-1 to TRBJ2-1; 12 positions agree with TRBD2. The germline CDR1 and CDR2 sequences are SGHRS and YFSETQ. The CDR3 is made up of 15 amino acids. V gave up 4 bases and J gave up 3 bases; unmatched junction bases: 2. The CDR3 coding sequence is TGCGCCAGCAGCCGGACTAGCGGGGTCTACAATGAGCAGTTCTTC. Translating gives CASSRTSGVYNEQFF.

The chain combines TRBV4-1 with TRBJ2-1; TRBD2 is a possible D gene (5 bases). V lost 3 bases and J 0 bases, leaving 15 bases between the germline ends. This CDR3 has 17 amino acids. Germline CDR1 and CDR2: MGHRA and YSYEKL. For the CDR3, the DNA is TGCGCCAGCAGCCACACCGGACTTTTAAGCTCCTACAATGAGCAGTTCTTC. Amino acids: CASSHTGLLSSYNEQFF.

The rearrangement uses TRBV27 and TRBJ2-7; 9 bases line up with TRBD1. This CDR3 has 16 amino acids. Germline lookup yields CDR1 MNHEY and CDR2 SMNVEV (reference sequence). V gave up 0 bases and J gave up 4 bases; unmatched junction bases: 7. In nucleotides, the CDR3 is TGTGCCAGCAGTTTATCCGTGGGACAGGGATGGTACGAGCAGTACTTC. It yields the protein CASSLSVGQGWYEQYF.